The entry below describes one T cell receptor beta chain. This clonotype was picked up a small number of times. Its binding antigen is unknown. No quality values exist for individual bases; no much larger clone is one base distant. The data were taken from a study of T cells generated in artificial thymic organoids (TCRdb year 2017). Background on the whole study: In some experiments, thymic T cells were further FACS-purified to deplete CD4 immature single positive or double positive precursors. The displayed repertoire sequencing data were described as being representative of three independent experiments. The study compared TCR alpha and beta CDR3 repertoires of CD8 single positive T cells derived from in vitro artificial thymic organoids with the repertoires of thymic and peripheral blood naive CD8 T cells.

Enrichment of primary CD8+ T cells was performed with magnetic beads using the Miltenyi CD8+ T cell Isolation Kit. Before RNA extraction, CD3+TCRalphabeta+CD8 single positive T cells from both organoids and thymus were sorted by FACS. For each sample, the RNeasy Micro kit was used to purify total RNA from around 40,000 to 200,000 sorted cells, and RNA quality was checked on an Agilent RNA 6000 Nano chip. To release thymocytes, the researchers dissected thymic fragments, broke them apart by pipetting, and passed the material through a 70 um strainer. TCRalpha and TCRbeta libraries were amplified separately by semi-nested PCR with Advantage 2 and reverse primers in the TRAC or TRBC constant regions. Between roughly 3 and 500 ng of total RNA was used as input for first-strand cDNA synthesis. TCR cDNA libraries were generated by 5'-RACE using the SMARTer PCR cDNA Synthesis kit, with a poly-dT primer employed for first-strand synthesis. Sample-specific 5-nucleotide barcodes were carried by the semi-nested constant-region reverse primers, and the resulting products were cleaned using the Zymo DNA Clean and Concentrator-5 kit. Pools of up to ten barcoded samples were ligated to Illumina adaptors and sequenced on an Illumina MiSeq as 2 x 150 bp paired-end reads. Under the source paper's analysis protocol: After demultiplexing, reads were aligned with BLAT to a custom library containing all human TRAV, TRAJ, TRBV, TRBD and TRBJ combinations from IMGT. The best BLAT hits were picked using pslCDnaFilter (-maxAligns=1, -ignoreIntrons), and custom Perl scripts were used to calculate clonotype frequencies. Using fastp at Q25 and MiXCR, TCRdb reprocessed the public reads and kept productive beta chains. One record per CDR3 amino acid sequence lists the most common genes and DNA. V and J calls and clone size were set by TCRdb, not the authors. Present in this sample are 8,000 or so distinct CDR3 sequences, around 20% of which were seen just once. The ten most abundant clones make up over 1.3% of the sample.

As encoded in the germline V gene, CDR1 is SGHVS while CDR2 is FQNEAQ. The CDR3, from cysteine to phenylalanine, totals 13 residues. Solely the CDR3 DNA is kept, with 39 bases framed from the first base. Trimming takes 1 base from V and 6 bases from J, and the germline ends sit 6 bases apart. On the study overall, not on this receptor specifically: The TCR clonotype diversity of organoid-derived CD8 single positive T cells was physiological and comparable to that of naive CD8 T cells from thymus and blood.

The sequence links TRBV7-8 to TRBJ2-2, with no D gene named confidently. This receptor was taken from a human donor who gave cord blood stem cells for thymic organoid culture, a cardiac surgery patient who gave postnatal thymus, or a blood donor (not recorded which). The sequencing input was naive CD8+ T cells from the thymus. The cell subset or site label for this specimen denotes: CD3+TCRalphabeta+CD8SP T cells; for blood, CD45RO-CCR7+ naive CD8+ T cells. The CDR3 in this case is CASSLEAAGELFF. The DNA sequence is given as TGTGCCAGCAGCTTAGAGGCAGCCGGGGAGCTGTTTTTT.